This T cell receptor (beta chain) was sequenced in a study of blood T cells in healthy people across ages. Study-wide results and caveats: While age rose, TCR beta diversity per million T cells dropped in a roughly linear way.

The authors ran a second PCR of about 6 to 11 cycles using a sample-barcoded 5' primer and a J-beta primer mix. TCRdb reprocessed the 5' RACE reads with MiXCR, giving one entry per CDR3 protein. The table shows approximately 800,000 distinct CDR3 sequences, with about half occurring only once. Total RNA, at least 5 micrograms per sample, was extracted from PBMCs. This clonotype was seen a few times. The target antigen is unknown. V was clipped by 3 bases and J by 8 bases, with 21 bases between them. The CDR3 totals 16 residues. Germline V gene lookup returns CDR1 SGHRS and CDR2 YFSETQ. The origin of this receptor is an elderly man in good health. Material: blood. This chain connects TRBV5-1 to TRBJ2-1; no reliable D call. The CDR3 region is CASSSIMRGTLDEQFF. CDR3 coding DNA: TGCGCCAGCAGCTCCATCATGCGCGGAACACTGGATGAGCAGTTCTTC. The full variable domain, in which reference TRBV5-1 and TRBJ2-1 provide the parts outside the CDR3, is KAGVTQTPRYLIKTRGQQVTLSCSPISGHRSVSWYQQTPGQGLQFLFEYFSETQRNKGNFPGRFSGRQFSNSRSEMNVSTLELGDSALYLCASSSIMRGTLDEQFFGPGTRLTVL.